Sequencing of this TCR beta chain was carried out in a study of shared clonotypes between healthy human individuals. Study summary: The cohort had a couple of women and a few men, ages 18 to 49.

In the case of this clone: Antigen specificity is unknown.

The assay was immunoSEQ multiplex PCR, and TCRdb's table has in-frame clones only and misses some. The table lists some 2.1 million clones, roughly 94% of them singletons. V shed 4 bases and J shed 7 bases, with 23 bases lying between them. CDR1 is LNHNV, CDR2 YYDKDF, per germline (reference sequence). This CDR3 has 17 amino acids. Broader study findings: Larger estimated richness was generally recorded for naive subsets relative to memory subsets. Relative to clonotypes present in all four donors, those not shared had lower generation probabilities.

Among the donors, all were Caucasian adults who lived in Nashville, Tennessee. The sequenced material came from naive CD4+ T cells sorted from blood. Stated subset: CD45RA+ positively selected. The receptor comes from a man between 18 and 35 years old in good health. This chain links TRBV15 with TRBJ2-1, with a weak D call TRBD2 (5 bases). Here the CDR3 reads CATSKEAVGAVRNEQFF. The CDR3 coding sequence is TGTGCCACCAGCAAAGAGGCCGTGGGAGCGGTTAGAAATGAGCAGTTCTTC.